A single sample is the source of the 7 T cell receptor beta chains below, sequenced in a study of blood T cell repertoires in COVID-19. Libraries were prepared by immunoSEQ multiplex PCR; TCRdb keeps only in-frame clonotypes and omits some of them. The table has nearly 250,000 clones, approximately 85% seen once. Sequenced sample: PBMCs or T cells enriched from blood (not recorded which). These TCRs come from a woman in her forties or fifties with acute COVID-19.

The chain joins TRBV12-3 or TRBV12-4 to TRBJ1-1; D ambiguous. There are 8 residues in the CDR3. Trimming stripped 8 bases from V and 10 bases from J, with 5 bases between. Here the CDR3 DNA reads TGTGCCAGCGGCCGAGCTTTCTTT. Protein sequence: CASGRAFF.

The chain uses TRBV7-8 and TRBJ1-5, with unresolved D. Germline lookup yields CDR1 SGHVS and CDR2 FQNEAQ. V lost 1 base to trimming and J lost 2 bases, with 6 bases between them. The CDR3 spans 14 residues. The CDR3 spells CASSLERGNQPQHF. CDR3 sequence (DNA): TGTGCCAGCAGCTTAGAGAGGGGCAATCAGCCCCAGCATTTT.

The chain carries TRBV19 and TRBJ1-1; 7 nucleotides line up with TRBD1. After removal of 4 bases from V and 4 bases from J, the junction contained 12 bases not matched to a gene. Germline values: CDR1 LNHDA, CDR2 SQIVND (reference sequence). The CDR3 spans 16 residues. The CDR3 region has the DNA TGTGCCAGTAGTACGAGACAGGGACAAATGGGCACTGAAGCTTTCTTT. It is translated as CASSTRQGQMGTEAFF.

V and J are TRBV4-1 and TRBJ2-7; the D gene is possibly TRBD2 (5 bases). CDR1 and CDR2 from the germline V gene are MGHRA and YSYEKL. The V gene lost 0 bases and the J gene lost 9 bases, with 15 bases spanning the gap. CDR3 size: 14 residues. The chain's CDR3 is CASSQENGIGGQYF. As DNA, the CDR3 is TGCGCCAGCAGCCAAGAGAATGGGATTGGAGGGCAGTACTTC.

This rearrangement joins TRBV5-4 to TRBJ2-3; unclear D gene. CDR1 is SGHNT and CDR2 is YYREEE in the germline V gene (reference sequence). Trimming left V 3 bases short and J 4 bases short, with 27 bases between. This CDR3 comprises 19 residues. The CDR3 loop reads CASSSTLSGAPGLADTQYF. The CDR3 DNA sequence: TGTGCCAGCAGCTCTACCCTCTCTGGCGCCCCAGGCCTTGCAGATACGCAGTATTTT.

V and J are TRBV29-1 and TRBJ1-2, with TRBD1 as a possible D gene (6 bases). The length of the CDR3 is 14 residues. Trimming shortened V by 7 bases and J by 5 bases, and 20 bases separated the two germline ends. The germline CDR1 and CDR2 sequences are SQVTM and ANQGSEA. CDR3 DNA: TGCAGCGGCCGGGACACCGACCCACGATATGGCTACACCTTC. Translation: CSGRDTDPRYGYTF.

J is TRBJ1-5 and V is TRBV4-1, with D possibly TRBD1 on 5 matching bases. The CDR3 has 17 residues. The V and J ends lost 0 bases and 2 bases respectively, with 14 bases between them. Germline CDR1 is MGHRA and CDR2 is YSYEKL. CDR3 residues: CASSQDKAGLGNQPQHF. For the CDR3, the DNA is TGCGCCAGCAGCCAAGATAAGGCAGGGCTGGGCAATCAGCCCCAGCATTTT.